The 13 T cell receptor beta chains below were found in one sample sequenced in a study of CD8+ T cells in alopecia areata. The treatment: oral pan-JAK inhibitor, 5-10 mg twice daily. cDNA serving as the sequencing template came from extracted, reverse transcribed RNA. The repertoire was sequenced with immunoSEQ multiplex PCR; TCRdb's copy has only in-frame clones and lacks some. The top ten clones hold over 10% of a sample with roughly 200,000 clones, roughly 61% of them seen once. This specimen consisted of CD8+ T cells sorted from blood, obtained at week 24, from a patient treated with tofacitinib. The receptor set was obtained from a human donor with alopecia areata.

The chain combines TRBV27 with TRBJ2-5; tentatively, D is TRBD2 (5 bases). V was clipped by 4 bases and J by 5 bases, with 17 bases between them. Germline lookup yields CDR1 MNHEY and CDR2 SMNVEV (reference sequence). The CDR3 totals 15 residues. The CDR3 DNA follows: TGTGCCAGCAGTTCCGGGCCGAAGCGGCGGGAGACCCAGTACTTC. This codes for CASSSGPKRRETQYF.

The J gene is TRBJ2-1, the V gene TRBV11-2; no firm D call. Looked up from germline, CDR1 is SGHAT and CDR2 is FQNNGV. CDR3 length: 15 amino acids. The germline V and J ends were trimmed by 3 bases and 10 bases, with 19 bases remaining between them. The CDR3 sequence: CASSFWTYPQGEQFF. The CDR3 bases are TGTGCCAGCAGCTTTTGGACCTATCCCCAAGGAGAGCAGTTCTTC.

J is TRBJ2-5 and V is TRBV5-4; D may be TRBD1 (7 bases). This CDR3 comprises 15 residues. Germline CDR1 reads SGHNT; CDR2 reads YYREEE (reference sequence). V was cut by 4 bases and J by 5 bases, with 18 bases left in between. Here the CDR3 reads CASSQDREDSETQYF. The CDR3 region has the DNA TGTGCCAGCAGCCAAGACAGGGAGGATAGCGAGACCCAGTACTTC. The variable domain in full, completed from reference TRBV5-4 and TRBJ2-5, reads ETGVTQSPTHLIKTRGQQVTLRCSSQSGHNTVSWYQQALGQGPQFIFQYYREEENGRGNFPPRFSGLQFPNYSSELNVNALELDDSALYLCASSQDREDSETQYFGPGTRLLVL.

The chain has TRBV13 and TRBJ1-2; 7 bases match TRBD1. Germline-derived CDR1 and CDR2 are PRHDT and FYEKMQ (reference sequence). The CDR3 runs to 15 residues. The J segment lost 4 bases and the V segment lost 5 bases, leaving 10 bases of the junction unmatched. The CDR3 is CASSPYPGTAYGYTF. As DNA, the CDR3 is TGTGCCAGCAGCCCGTACCCGGGGACAGCCTATGGCTACACCTTC.

The chain recombines TRBV6-1 with TRBJ1-2; D is unresolved. The CDR3 has 15 residues. Germline values: CDR1 MNHNS, CDR2 SASEGT. V gave up 2 bases and J gave up 1 base, with 11 bases separating them. CDR3 in DNA: TGTGCCAGCAGTGAATGGGGTTCGGGTAACTATGGCTACACCTTC. Amino acids: CASSEWGSGNYGYTF.

The rearrangement joins TRBV4-1 to TRBJ1-1; D unclear. This CDR3 spans 14 amino acids. Germline V lookup: CDR1 MGHRA, CDR2 YSYEKL. Trimming took off 1 base at V and 5 bases at J, with 11 bases between the two ends. The CDR3 loop reads CASSQVKLETEAFF. For the CDR3, the DNA is TGCGCCAGCAGCCAAGTTAAGTTGGAAACTGAAGCTTTCTTT.

The chain joins TRBV7-6 to TRBJ1-1; a weak D match, TRBD1 (6 bases). V was clipped by 1 base and J by 3 bases, with 12 bases between them. CDR1 and CDR2 from the germline V gene are SGHVS and FNYEAQ. The CDR3 totals 15 residues. CDR3 sequence: CASSLDGGPDTEAFF. The CDR3 nucleotides read TGTGCCAGCAGCTTAGACGGGGGGCCTGACACTGAAGCTTTCTTT.

The chain uses TRBV9 and TRBJ1-6, with D possibly matching TRBD1 (6 bases). The CDR3 length is 13 residues. V was trimmed by 3 bases and J by 11 bases, leaving 12 bases between them. Germline values: CDR1 SGDLS, CDR2 YYNGEE. This CDR3 reads CASSAGERAPLHF. Written as DNA, the CDR3 is TGTGCCAGCAGCGCAGGGGAACGGGCACCCCTCCACTTT.

The chain joins TRBV29-1 to TRBJ1-4, with D perhaps TRBD1 (5 bases). CDR3 length: 11 residues. Germline CDR1 and CDR2: SQVTM and ANQGSEA. The ends were cut back, 5 bases at V and 7 bases at J, with 8 bases in the middle. The CDR3 region has the DNA TGCAGCGTTTGGGGGGGTGAAAAACTGTTTTTT. Its translation: CSVWGGEKLFF.

The rearrangement joins TRBV25-1 to TRBJ2-3; D is unresolved. Trimming pared 6 bases from V and 5 bases from J, leaving 3 bases between. Germline V lookup: CDR1 MGHDK, CDR2 SYGVNS. The CDR3 extends over 10 amino acids. CDR3 in DNA: TGTGCCAGCAGCCGAGATACGCAGTATTTT. It yields the protein CASSRDTQYF.

This clone has a single count. The V call is TRBV6-5, the J call TRBJ1-2; D not certain. The CDR3 spans 13 residues. Germline V gene lookup returns CDR1 MNHEY and CDR2 SVGAGI. V lost 6 bases and J lost 0, with 8 bases in between. CDR3 loop: CASSQIPNYGYTF. CDR3 sequence (DNA): TGTGCCAGCAGCCAAATTCCTAACTATGGCTACACCTTC.

This clone has just a few counts. The gene calls are TRBV29-1 and TRBJ2-5, with D uncertain. CDR3 length: 10 amino acids. The germline gives CDR1 SQVTM, CDR2 ANQGSEA. V was cut by 6 bases and J by 0 bases, with 2 bases left in between. The CDR3 DNA reads TGCAGCGTGCACCAAGAGACCCAGTACTTC. Protein product: CSVHQETQYF.

The V gene is TRBV30, the J gene TRBJ2-6; D ambiguous. V was shortened by 5 bases and J by 0 bases, with 5 bases between the two germline ends. The CDR3 runs to 13 residues. Germline CDR1 is GTSNPN and CDR2 is SVGIG (reference sequence). The CDR3 spells CAWANSGANVLTF. CDR3 DNA: TGTGCCTGGGCGAACTCTGGGGCCAACGTCCTGACTTTC.